The 8 T cell receptor beta chains listed next were all sequenced from one sample in a study of response to subunit inactivated influenza vaccine. Each CDR3 protein is one row after TCRdb ran MiXCR on the RT-PCR reads. In the table there are about 580,000 distinct CDR3 sequences, about 14% of which are singletons. Sequencing used PBMCs from blood, obtained 11 to 12 days after vaccination. These receptors originate from a middle-aged man who received an inactivated influenza vaccine.

This clonotype was recorded a few times. The chain has TRBV28 and TRBJ2-1; TRBD1 might be the D (5 bases). This CDR3 region has 12 residues. CDR1 and CDR2 (germline): MDHEN, SYDVKM. V shed 5 bases and J shed 13 bases, with 15 bases lying between them. The chain's CDR3 is CASSPVGRIQFF. CDR3 DNA: TGTGCCAGCAGTCCCGTGGGGCGGATTCAGTTCTTC.

At least ten counts were recorded for this clonotype. The rearrangement joins TRBV4-3 to TRBJ2-1; D is possibly TRBD1 (8 bases). V was shortened by 0 bases and J by 7 bases, with 28 bases between the two germline ends. The CDR3 covers 20 residues. Looked up from germline, CDR1 is LGHNA and CDR2 is YSLEER. The CDR3 sequence: CASSQDWGGPGTGLLNEQFF. DNA for the CDR3: TGCGCCAGCAGCCAAGATTGGGGGGGTCCCGGGACAGGTCTCCTAAATGAGCAGTTCTTC.

Only a few counts were recorded for this clonotype. This chain uses TRBV5-1 with TRBJ2-7; 11 positions agree with TRBD2. The junction had 19 bases not matched to a gene; V was cut back by 4 bases and J by 4 bases. The CDR3 covers 19 residues. The germline CDR1 and CDR2 sequences are SGHRS and YFSETQ. The CDR3 coding sequence is TGCGCCAGCAGCGGCCACGGGACTAGCGGAACTTTTAATGCTTACGAGCAGTACTTC. Its protein product is CASSGHGTSGTFNAYEQYF.

V gene TRBV28 combines with J gene TRBJ2-7, with 9 bases identical to TRBD2. The CDR3 runs 14 residues. The V gene's germline CDR1 is MDHEN and CDR2 SYDVKM. With V trimmed by 5 bases and J by 7 bases, 9 bases remained unmatched. The CDR3 bases are TGTGCCAGCAGTGACCCGGGACTAGCTGGGGAGCAGTACTTC. As protein: CASSDPGLAGEQYF. The whole variable domain, remainder taken from reference TRBV28 and TRBJ2-7, is DVKVTQSSRYLVKRTGEKVFLECVQDMDHENMFWYRQDPGLGLRLIYFSYDVKMKEKGDIPEGYSVSREKKERFSLILESASTNQTSMYLCASSDPGLAGEQYFGPGTRLTVT.

The chain links TRBV6-1 to TRBJ1-5; TRBD1 is a possible D gene (5 bases). Germline V gene data show CDR1 as MNHNS and CDR2 as SASEGT. CDR3 length: 15 amino acids. V lost 2 bases, J lost 4 bases, and 12 bases lay in between. The CDR3 loop reads CASSEIWAGNQPQHF. The CDR3 DNA reads as TGTGCCAGCAGTGAAATTTGGGCAGGGAATCAGCCCCAGCATTTT.

This clonotype was seen only a few times. The chain combines TRBV29-1 with TRBJ1-4, with 7 nucleotides matching TRBD1. Germline values: CDR1 SQVTM, CDR2 ANQGSEA. The CDR3 runs 13 residues. The trim removed 6 bases at V and 3 bases at J, leaving 4 bases unmatched. The CDR3 nucleotides read TGCAGCGTGAACAGGGGAGCTAATGAAAAACTGTTTTTT. It translates to CSVNRGANEKLFF.

V and J are TRBV12-3 or TRBV12-4 and TRBJ2-2; D perhaps matches TRBD2 (5 bases). The V end lost 2 bases, the J end lost 0 bases, and 7 bases lay between the germline ends. The CDR3 is 15 residues long. CDR3 sequence: CASSLRRANTGELFF. As DNA, the CDR3 is TGTGCCAGCAGTTTACGGCGGGCGAACACCGGGGAGCTGTTTTTT.

The V call is TRBV10-2, the J call TRBJ1-5, with TRBD1 matching 7 bases. In germline, CDR1 is WSHSY, CDR2 SAAADI. The CDR3 has 15 amino acids. Losses at the gene ends were 6 bases for V and 0 bases for J; bases not matched to a gene: 5. The CDR3 protein is CASRATGYSNQPQHF. Here the CDR3 DNA reads TGCGCCAGCAGGGCGACAGGGTATAGCAATCAGCCCCAGCATTTT.